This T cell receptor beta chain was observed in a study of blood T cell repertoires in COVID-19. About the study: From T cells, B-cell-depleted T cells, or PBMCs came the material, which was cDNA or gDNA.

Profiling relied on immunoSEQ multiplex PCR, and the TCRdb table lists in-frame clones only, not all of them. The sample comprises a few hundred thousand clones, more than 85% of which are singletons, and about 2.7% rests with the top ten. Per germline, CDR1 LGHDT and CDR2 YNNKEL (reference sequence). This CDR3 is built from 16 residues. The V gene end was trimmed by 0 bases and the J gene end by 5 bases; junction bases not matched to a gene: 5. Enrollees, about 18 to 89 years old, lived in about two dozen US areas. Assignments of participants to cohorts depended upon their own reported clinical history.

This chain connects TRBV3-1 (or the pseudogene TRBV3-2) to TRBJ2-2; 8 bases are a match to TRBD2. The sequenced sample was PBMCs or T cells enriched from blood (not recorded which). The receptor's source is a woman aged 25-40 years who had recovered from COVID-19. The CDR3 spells CASSQETGGRTGELFF. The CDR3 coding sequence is TGTGCCAGCAGCCAAGAAACGGGGGGGCGAACCGGGGAGCTGTTTTTT.